In this sample, the clone carrying this TCR beta chain turned up many times. Antigen specificity is unknown. This entry comes from a study of human T cells and chemical hapten exposure. Study details: Per-sample variation in TCR yield stemmed mainly from small pooled library volume differences.

Per the original methods: Individual samples carried between roughly 23,224 and 750,000 TCRs, with 95,638 as the median. A single record per CDR3 protein comes from TCRdb applying MiXCR to the RACE reads. The V and J calls and clone size are TCRdb's, not the authors'. Among approximately 50,000 distinct CDR3 sequences listed, roughly 12% were seen once. The CDR3 runs to 15 residues. Germline CDR1 SEHNR, CDR2 FQNEAQ (reference sequence). V lost 5 bases and J 2 bases, leaving 16 bases between the germline ends. General study findings and limits: Sensitizing with DPC caused no change in TCRs above 1 in 1000 frequency.

The time point: pre-sensitization, week 0. As to treatment: therapeutic diphenylcyclopropenone sensitization with weekly scalp DPC. Extraction yielded total RNA from whole blood (unfractionated). The chain is built from TRBV7-9 and TRBJ2-7, with D perhaps being TRBD1 or TRBD2 (5 bases each). Sequenced material: whole blood, taken in connection with sensitization to the hapten diphenylcyclopropenone (DPC). The clonotype originates from a woman in her 40s with alopecia areata. Some clones in this sample may be carry-over from other donors' samples. This CDR3 is CASSPKRTGPYEQYF. CDR3 nucleotide sequence: TGTGCCAGCAGCCCCAAACGGACGGGACCCTACGAGCAGTACTTC.